This T cell receptor (beta chain) appears in the sequencing data of a study of cytomegalovirus exposure and HLA in healthy donors. Study-level information: A prior analysis found about 110 million unique TCR beta sequences from about 179 million T cells. Study-wide results and limits: A further, later analysis showed that HLA-associated TCR beta chains (compared with equally common others) were more clonally expanded. It was assumed in the presence/absence analyses that sequencing depth was roughly uniform across donors. TCR beta V segments were, for the most part, productive about 87% or about 30% of the time in an earlier analysis.

In the case of this clone: Its target is unknown.

Primers for the PCR totalled 60 Vbeta and 13 Jbeta. The table came from immunoSEQ multiplex PCR; TCRdb's copy has only in-frame clones and leaves some out. The sample holds roughly 150,000 clones, roughly 76% seen once. The origin of this receptor is a male donor in good health and CMV-seronegative. The material sequenced was PBMCs.

CDR3: CASSQSRGINPKDYEQYF. DNA for the CDR3: TGCGCCAGCAGCCAGTCGAGGGGGATTAATCCAAAGGACTACGAGCAGTACTTC. This rearrangement joins TRBV4-1 to TRBJ2-7; D is perhaps TRBD1 (6 bases). The CDR3 is made up of 18 amino acids. Trimming removed 3 bases from V and 3 bases from J, with 24 bases in between. Germline V gene lookup returns CDR1 MGHRA and CDR2 YSYEKL.